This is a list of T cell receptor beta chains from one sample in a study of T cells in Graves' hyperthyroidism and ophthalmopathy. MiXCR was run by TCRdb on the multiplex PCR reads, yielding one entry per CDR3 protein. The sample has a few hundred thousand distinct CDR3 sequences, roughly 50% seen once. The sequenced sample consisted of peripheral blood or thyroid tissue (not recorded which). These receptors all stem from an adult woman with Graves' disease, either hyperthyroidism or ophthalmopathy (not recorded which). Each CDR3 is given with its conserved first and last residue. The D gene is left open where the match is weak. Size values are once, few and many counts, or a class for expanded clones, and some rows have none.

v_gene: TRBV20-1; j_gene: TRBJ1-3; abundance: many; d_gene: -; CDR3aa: CSARAGLLGISGNTIYF; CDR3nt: TGCAGTGCTAGAGCTGGTCTGCTCGGGATCTCTGGAAACACCATATATTTT
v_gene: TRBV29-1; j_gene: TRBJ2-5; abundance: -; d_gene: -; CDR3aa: CSVEIQAETQYF; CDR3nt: TGCAGCGTTGAGATCCAGGCTGAGACCCAGTACTTC
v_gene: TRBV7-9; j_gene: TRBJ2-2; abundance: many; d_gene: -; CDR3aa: CASSRERVRTGELFF; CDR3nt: TGTGCCAGCAGCCGTGAGCGGGTCCGAACCGGGGAGCTGTTTTTT
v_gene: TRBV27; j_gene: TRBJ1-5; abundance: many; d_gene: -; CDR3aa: CAAGYSNQPQHF; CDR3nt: TGTGCCGCGGGGTATAGCAATCAGCCCCAGCATTTT
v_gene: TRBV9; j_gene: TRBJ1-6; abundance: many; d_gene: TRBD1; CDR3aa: CASSAGTVNNSPLHF; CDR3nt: TGTGCCAGCAGCGCCGGGACAGTAAATAATTCACCCCTCCACTTT
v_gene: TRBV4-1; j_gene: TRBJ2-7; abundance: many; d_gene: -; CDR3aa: CASSQNGRGKGEQYF; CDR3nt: TGCGCCAGCAGCCAAAACGGCCGGGGAAAGGGAGAGCAGTACTTC
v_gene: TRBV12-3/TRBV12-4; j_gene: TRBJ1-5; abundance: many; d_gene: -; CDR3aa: CASSASDNQPQHF; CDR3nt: TGTGCCAGCAGTGCCTCGGACAATCAGCCCCAGCATTTT
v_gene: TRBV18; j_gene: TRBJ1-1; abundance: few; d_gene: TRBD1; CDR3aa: CASSPQGQVGTEAFF; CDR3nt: TGTGCCAGCTCACCCCAAGGACAGGTCGGGACTGAAGCTTTCTTT
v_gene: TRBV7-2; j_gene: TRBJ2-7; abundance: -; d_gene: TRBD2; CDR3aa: CASSLYGTSQRRYEQYF; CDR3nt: TGTGCCAGCTCACTATACGGGACTAGCCAACGTCGGTACGAGCAGTACTTC
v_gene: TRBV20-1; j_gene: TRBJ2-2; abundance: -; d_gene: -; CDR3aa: CSARDVLTGELFF; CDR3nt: TGCAGTGCTAGAGACGTGCTCACCGGGGAGCTGTTTTTT
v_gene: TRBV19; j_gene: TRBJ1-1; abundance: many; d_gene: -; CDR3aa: CATQEHPRTEAFF; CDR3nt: TGTGCCACCCAGGAACACCCGAGGACTGAAGCTTTCTTT
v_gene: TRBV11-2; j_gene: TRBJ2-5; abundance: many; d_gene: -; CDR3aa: CASSLGGAIQETQYF; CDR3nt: TGTGCCAGCAGCTTAGGGGGGGCAATCCAAGAGACCCAGTACTTC
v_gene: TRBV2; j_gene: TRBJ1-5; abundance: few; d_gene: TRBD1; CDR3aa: CASKTGINQPQHF; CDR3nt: TGTGCCAGCAAGACAGGGATAAATCAGCCCCAGCATTTT
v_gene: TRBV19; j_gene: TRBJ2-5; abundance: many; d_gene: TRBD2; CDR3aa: CASTPTSDQETQYF; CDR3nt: TGTGCCAGTACCCCTACTAGCGACCAAGAGACCCAGTACTTC
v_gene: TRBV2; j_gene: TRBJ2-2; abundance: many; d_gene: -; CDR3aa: CASRVGFDTGELFF; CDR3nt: TGTGCCAGCAGAGTGGGATTTGACACCGGGGAGCTGTTTTTT
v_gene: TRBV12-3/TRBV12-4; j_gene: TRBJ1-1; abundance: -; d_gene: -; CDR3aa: CASSLAVLVTKAFF; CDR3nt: TGTGCCAGCAGTTTAGCGGTACTGGTTACAAAAGCTTTCTTT
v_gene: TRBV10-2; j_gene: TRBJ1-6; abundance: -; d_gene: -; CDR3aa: CASSLGRDRPFSPLHF; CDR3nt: TGCGCCAGCAGCTTGGGCAGAGACAGACCTTTTTCACCCCTCCACTTT
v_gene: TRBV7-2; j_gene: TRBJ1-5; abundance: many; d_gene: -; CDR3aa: CASSLTGLQPQHF; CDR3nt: TGTGCCAGCAGTCTAACAGGGCTTCAGCCCCAGCATTTT
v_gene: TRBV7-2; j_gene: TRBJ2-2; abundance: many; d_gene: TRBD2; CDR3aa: CASSNGAGGPGELFF; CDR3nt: TGTGCCAGCAGCAATGGGGCGGGAGGGCCCGGGGAGCTGTTTTTT
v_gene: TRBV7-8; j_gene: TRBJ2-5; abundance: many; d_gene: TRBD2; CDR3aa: CASSPRSLAGGRSLWETQYF; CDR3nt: TGTGCCAGCAGCCCCCGGAGTCTAGCGGGAGGACGCTCTCTCTGGGAGACCCAGTACTTC
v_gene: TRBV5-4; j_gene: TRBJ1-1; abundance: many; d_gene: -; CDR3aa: CASSPTPNTEAFF; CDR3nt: TGTGCCAGCAGCCCGACACCGAACACTGAAGCTTTCTTT
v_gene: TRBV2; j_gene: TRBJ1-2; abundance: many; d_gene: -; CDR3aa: CASGLGSPNGYTF; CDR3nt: TGTGCCAGCGGCTTGGGCAGCCCTAATGGCTACACCTTC
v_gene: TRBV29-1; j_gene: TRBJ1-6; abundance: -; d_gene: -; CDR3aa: CSLGRDGNSPLHF; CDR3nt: TGCAGCTTAGGCAGGGACGGTAATTCACCCCTCCACTTT
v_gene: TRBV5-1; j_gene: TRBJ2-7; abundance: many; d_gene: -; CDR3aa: CASSIGRGSYEQYF; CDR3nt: TGCGCCAGCAGCATTGGGCGTGGGTCCTACGAGCAGTACTTC